The 24 T cell receptor beta chains listed next were all sequenced from one sample in a study of T cell repertoires in cytomegalovirus infection. A single record per CDR3 protein comes from TCRdb applying MiXCR to the reads. The table lists about 470,000 distinct CDR3 sequences, under 55% of them singletons, with roughly two fifths in the top ten. No antigen is known for these receptors. The source was cultured PBMCs, collected from culture after CMV antigen stimulation. The receptors originated from a human donor in good health (CMV status not recorded). Some clones in this sample may be carry-over from other donors' samples.

The chain joins TRBV7-9 to TRBJ2-7, with 8 positions matching TRBD2. CDR1 is SEHNR and CDR2 is FQNEAQ in the germline V gene (reference sequence). There are 14 residues in the CDR3. Trimming at V came to 4 bases and at J to 4 bases, leaving 6 bases not matched to a gene. The CDR3, as DNA: TGTGCCAGCAGCTATAGCGGGATGGCGTACGAGCAGTACTTC. It encodes CASSYSGMAYEQYF.

This clonotype was detected only a few times. V and J are TRBV14 and TRBJ1-1; perhaps TRBD1 as D (5 bases). The CDR3 contains 13 residues. CDR1 is SGHDN, CDR2 FVKESK, per germline. V lost 2 bases, J lost 7 bases, and 11 bases lay in between. The CDR3 DNA reads as TGTGCCAGCAGCCAAAGGGTAAGGGGTGAAGCTTTCTTT. Protein sequence: CASSQRVRGEAFF.

The DNA for the CDR3 is TGCGCCAGCAGCCAAGGCGTAGCGGGACGCACAGATACGCAGTATTTT. Its protein product is CASSQGVAGRTDTQYF. The rearrangement uses TRBV4-3 and TRBJ2-3; the match to TRBD2 covers 8 bases. CDR3 length equals 16 residues. The V segment lost 1 base and the J segment 1 base; nucleotides outside the gene matches: 4. Germline-derived CDR1 and CDR2 are LGHNA and YSLEER.

The chain joins TRBV10-3 to TRBJ1-1; D possibly corresponds to TRBD1 (6 bases). Germline CDR1 and CDR2: ENHRY and SYGVKD. V gave up 5 bases and J gave up 7 bases, with 17 bases separating them. The CDR3 loop spans 14 amino acids. CDR3 sequence reads: CAISSTGHGGEAFF. CDR3 DNA sequence: TGTGCCATCAGTTCTACAGGGCATGGGGGTGAAGCTTTCTTT.

The gene calls are TRBV20-1 and TRBJ2-2; D remains unclear. CDR1 and CDR2 (germline): DFQATT, SNEGSKA (reference sequence). The CDR3 is 12 residues long. V lost 6 bases and J lost 5, with 10 bases in between. The CDR3 loop reads CSAGRLTGELFF. In DNA form, the CDR3 reads TGCAGTGCCGGACGACTGACCGGGGAGCTGTTTTTT.

This clonotype was seen a handful of times. This chain connects TRBV6-1 to TRBJ2-1, with 10 bases that match TRBD1. Unmatched junction bases numbered 4, after V lost 5 bases and J lost 3 bases. The germline gives CDR1 MNHNS, CDR2 SASEGT. The CDR3 totals 15 residues. The CDR3 protein is CASSPGQGVYNEQFF. The CDR3 region has the DNA TGTGCCAGCAGTCCCGGACAGGGGGTCTACAATGAGCAGTTCTTC.

The chain uses TRBV20-1 and TRBJ2-1; D is uncertain. V was trimmed by 4 bases and J by 0 bases, leaving 7 bases between them. The germline CDR1 and CDR2 sequences are DFQATT and SNEGSKA (reference sequence). The CDR3 has 13 residues. This chain's CDR3 is CSAISGSYNEQFF. The CDR3 DNA follows: TGCAGTGCTATTTCTGGCTCCTACAATGAGCAGTTCTTC.

The rearrangement links TRBV7-6 to TRBJ2-3; TRBD2 aligns across 8 bases. This CDR3 is 16 amino acids long. Germline loops: CDR1 SGHVS, CDR2 FNYEAQ. V lost 5 bases, J lost 4 bases, and 11 bases stayed unmatched. The DNA of the CDR3 is TGTGCCAGCAGCCCCCGGGGGGGAGCCAACTCAGATACGCAGTATTTT. It specifies CASSPRGGANSDTQYF.

The rearrangement joins TRBV11-2 to TRBJ2-3, with a weak D call TRBD1 (6 bases). There are 14 residues in the CDR3. Per the germline V gene, CDR1 is SGHAT and CDR2 is FQNNGV. V lost 1 base and J lost 5, with 10 bases in between. The CDR3 loop is CASSLGTGKDTQYF. In nucleotides, the CDR3 is TGTGCCAGCAGCTTAGGCACAGGGAAAGATACGCAGTATTTT. Filled out from reference TRBV11-2 and TRBJ2-3, the complete variable domain reads EAGVAQSPRYKIIEKRQSVAFWCNPISGHATLYWYQQILGQGPKLLIQFQNNGVVDDSQLPKDRFSAERLKGVDSTLKIQPAKLEDSAVYLCASSLGTGKDTQYFGPGTRLTVL.

V and J are TRBV10-3 and TRBJ2-5; unclear D gene. The length of the CDR3 is 12 residues. V lost 2 bases and J 9 bases, leaving 10 bases between the germline ends. Germline V gene data show CDR1 as ENHRY and CDR2 as SYGVKD. CDR3 DNA: TGTGCCATCAGTGAGACAGCCCGGGCCCAGTACTTC. This codes for CAISETARAQYF.

This clonotype was detected only a few times. This chain connects TRBV6-1 to TRBJ2-5; the D gene is possibly TRBD2 (6 bases). With 3 bases removed from V and 5 bases from J, the gap between germline ends came to 16 bases. The CDR3 is 15 amino acids. CDR1 is MNHNS, CDR2 SASEGT, per germline. The CDR3 loop reads CASSESLGTGETQYF. Here the CDR3 DNA reads TGTGCCAGCAGTGAGTCATTGGGGACTGGGGAGACCCAGTACTTC.

The rearrangement uses TRBV6-2 or TRBV6-3 and TRBJ1-3; no clear D gene. Trimming cost V 1 base and J 4 bases, with 2 bases left between them. Germline lookup yields CDR1 MNHEY and CDR2 SVGEGT. This CDR3 has 12 amino acids. CDR3 residues: CASSYYGNTIYF. The DNA for the CDR3 is TGTGCCAGCAGTTACTACGGAAACACCATATATTTT.

The V gene is TRBV6-1, the J gene TRBJ1-4; D is uncertain. Germline lookup yields CDR1 MNHNS and CDR2 SASEGT. Trimming removed 5 bases from V and 0 bases from J, with 10 bases in between. The CDR3 extends over 15 amino acids. CDR3 loop: CASSRTVATNEKLFF. The CDR3 DNA follows: TGTGCCAGCAGTCGGACGGTTGCAACTAATGAAAAACTGTTTTTT.

In its sample, this clonotype was seen a few times. This chain joins TRBV6-1 and TRBJ2-5; D is perhaps TRBD2 (5 bases). This CDR3 has 15 residues. Germline V gene data show CDR1 as MNHNS and CDR2 as SASEGT. The germline V and J ends were trimmed by 4 bases and 2 bases, with 14 bases remaining between them. Here the CDR3 reads CASSADSATQETQYF. CDR3 bases: TGTGCCAGCAGTGCAGATAGCGCAACACAAGAGACCCAGTACTTC.

This clonotype was counted only a few times. This sequence joins TRBV7-8 and TRBJ2-7; 9 bases line up with TRBD2. J lost 5 bases, V lost 4 bases, and 12 bases had no gene match. The CDR3 runs 16 residues. The germline V gene encodes CDR1 SGHVS and CDR2 FQNEAQ. The DNA for the CDR3 is TGTGCCAGCAGCTCCCCAGCGGGGGGTCTGGGGGACGAGCAGTACTTC. Translated: CASSSPAGGLGDEQYF.

The genes are TRBV25-1 and TRBJ2-1; D remains ambiguous. The germline V gene encodes CDR1 MGHDK and CDR2 SYGVNS. V lost 2 bases and J 5 bases, leaving 10 bases between the germline ends. The CDR3 covers 14 residues. CDR3: CASSEPDWNNEQFF. The CDR3 DNA sequence: TGTGCCAGCAGTGAACCAGACTGGAACAATGAGCAGTTCTTC.

The rearrangement uses TRBV7-2 and TRBJ2-7; 9 bases are shared with TRBD2. Trimming at V came to 1 base and at J to 0 bases, leaving 7 bases not matched to a gene. Germline CDR1 and CDR2: SGHTA and FQGNSA. This CDR3 region has 17 residues. This CDR3 is CASSLVRAGGSSYEQYF. CDR3 bases: TGTGCCAGCAGCTTAGTCCGAGCGGGAGGTTCCTCCTACGAGCAGTACTTC. The full variable domain, rest sourced from reference TRBV7-2 and TRBJ2-7, is GAGVSQSPSNKVTEKGKDVELRCDPISGHTALYWYRQSLGQGLEFLIYFQGNSAPDKSGLPSDRFSAERTGGSVSTLTIQRTQQEDSAVYLCASSLVRAGGSSYEQYFGPGTRLTVT.

This clonotype has just a few counts. The chain is built from TRBV3-1 and TRBJ2-7, with D hard to call. The germline V gene encodes CDR1 LGHDT and CDR2 YNNKEL (reference sequence). With 3 bases removed from V and 0 bases from J, the gap between germline ends came to 12 bases. This CDR3 comprises 15 residues. The CDR3 bases are TGTGCCAGCAGCCATGAGGACCGAAGCTCCTACGAGCAGTACTTC. Its protein product is CASSHEDRSSYEQYF.

The chain uses TRBV12-5 and TRBJ2-1; D remains unclear. Trimming removed 1 base at V and 8 bases at J, with 27 bases between. The CDR3 is 19 amino acids. Germline V lookup: CDR1 LGHNT, CDR2 FRNRAP. The CDR3: CASGLAITPGRMGVDEQFF. DNA of the CDR3: TGTGCTAGTGGTTTGGCCATTACCCCCGGGCGGATGGGCGTAGATGAGCAGTTCTTC.

This clonotype has just one count. This rearrangement joins TRBV6-5 to TRBJ2-6; either TRBD1 or TRBD2 may fit D (5 bases each). Germline CDR1 is MNHEY and CDR2 is SVGAGI. This CDR3 region has 15 residues. The germline V and J ends were trimmed by 7 bases and 2 bases, with 12 bases remaining between them. CDR3: CASKGPSPGANVLTF. CDR3 DNA: TGTGCCAGCAAGGGACCCTCACCTGGGGCCAACGTCCTGACTTTC.

This chain connects TRBV11-3 to TRBJ2-5; no reliable D call. In germline, CDR1 is SGHNT, CDR2 YENEEA. This CDR3 is 15 amino acids long. The V and J ends lost 0 bases and 1 base respectively, with 9 bases between them. CDR3 sequence: CASSLEGSFQETQYF. The DNA for the CDR3 is TGTGCCAGCAGCTTAGAGGGCAGCTTCCAAGAGACCCAGTACTTC.

The chain joins TRBV10-3 to TRBJ2-5; D may be TRBD1 or TRBD2 (6 bases each). This CDR3 comprises 16 residues. V lost 7 bases and J 2 bases, leaving 20 bases between the germline ends. The germline V gene has CDR1 ENHRY and CDR2 SYGVKD. The CDR3 is CAIKGGRGVGQETQYF. The CDR3 nucleotides are TGTGCCATCAAGGGGGGTAGGGGTGTGGGGCAAGAGACCCAGTACTTC.

This clonotype occurred many times. This rearrangement joins TRBV7-8 to TRBJ2-7; the D is unclear. In germline, CDR1 is SGHVS, CDR2 FQNEAQ. CDR3 length equals 15 residues. Trimming removed 5 bases at V and 0 bases at J, with 14 bases between. CDR3 residues: CASSRFRDRSYEQYF. The CDR3 bases are TGTGCCAGCAGCCGCTTCCGAGACCGCTCCTACGAGCAGTACTTC.

The rearrangement uses TRBV5-6 and TRBJ1-6; 10 nucleotides match TRBD1. The germline CDR1 and CDR2 sequences are SGHDT and YYEEEE. The CDR3 length is 15 residues. V shed 4 bases, J shed 4 bases, and the junction held 2 bases outside the gene matches. The CDR3 DNA sequence: TGTGCCAGCAGCAAGGGACAGGGGTATAATTCACCCCTCCACTTT. Amino acids: CASSKGQGYNSPLHF.